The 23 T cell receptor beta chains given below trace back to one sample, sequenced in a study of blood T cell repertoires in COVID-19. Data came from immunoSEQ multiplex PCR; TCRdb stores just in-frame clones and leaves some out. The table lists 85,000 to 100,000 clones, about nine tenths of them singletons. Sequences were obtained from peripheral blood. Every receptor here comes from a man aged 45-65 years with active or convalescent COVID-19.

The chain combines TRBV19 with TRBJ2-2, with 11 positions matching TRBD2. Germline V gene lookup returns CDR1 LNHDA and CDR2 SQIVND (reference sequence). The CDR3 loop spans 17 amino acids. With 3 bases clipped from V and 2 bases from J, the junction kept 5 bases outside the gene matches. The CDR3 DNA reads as TGTGCCAGTAGTATTCTAGCGGGGGGCTTAAACACCGGGGAGCTGTTTTTT. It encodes CASSILAGGLNTGELFF. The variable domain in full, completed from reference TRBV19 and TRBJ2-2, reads DGGITQSPKYLFRKEGQNVTLSCEQNLNHDAMYWYRQDPGQGLRLIYYSQIVNDFQKGDIAEGYSVSREKKESFPLTVTSAQKNPTAFYLCASSILAGGLNTGELFFGEGSRLTVL.

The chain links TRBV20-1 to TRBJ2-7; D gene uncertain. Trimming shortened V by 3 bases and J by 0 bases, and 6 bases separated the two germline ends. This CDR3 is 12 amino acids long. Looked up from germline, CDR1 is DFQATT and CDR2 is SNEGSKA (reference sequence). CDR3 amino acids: CSASTTSYEQYF. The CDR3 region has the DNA TGCAGTGCTAGTACTACCTCCTACGAGCAGTACTTC.

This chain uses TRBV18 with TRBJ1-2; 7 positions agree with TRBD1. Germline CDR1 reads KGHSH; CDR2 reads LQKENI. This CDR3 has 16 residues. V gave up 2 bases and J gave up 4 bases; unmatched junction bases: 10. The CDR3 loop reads CASSPTNGRQGYGYTF. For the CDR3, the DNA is TGTGCCAGCTCACCAACTAACGGACGACAGGGCTATGGCTACACCTTC.

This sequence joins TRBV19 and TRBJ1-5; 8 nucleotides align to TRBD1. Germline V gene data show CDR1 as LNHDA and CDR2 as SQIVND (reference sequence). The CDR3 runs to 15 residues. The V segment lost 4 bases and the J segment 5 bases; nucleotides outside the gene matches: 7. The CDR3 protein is CASSTRQGKYQPQHF. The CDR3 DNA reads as TGTGCCAGTAGTACCAGACAGGGGAAGTATCAGCCCCAGCATTTT.

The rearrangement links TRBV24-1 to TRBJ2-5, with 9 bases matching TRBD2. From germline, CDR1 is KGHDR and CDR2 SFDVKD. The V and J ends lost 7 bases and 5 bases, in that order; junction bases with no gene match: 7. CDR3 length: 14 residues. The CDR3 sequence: CATRAGGPRETQYF. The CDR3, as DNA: TGTGCCACCAGGGCGGGAGGGCCTAGGGAGACCCAGTACTTC.

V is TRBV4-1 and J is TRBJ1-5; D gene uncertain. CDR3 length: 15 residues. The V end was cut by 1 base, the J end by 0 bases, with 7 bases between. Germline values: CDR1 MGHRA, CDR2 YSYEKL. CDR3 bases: TGCGCCAGCAGCCAAGGGCTTTTTAGCAATCAGCCCCAGCATTTT. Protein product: CASSQGLFSNQPQHF.

In DNA, the CDR3 is TGTGCCTGGAGGCTAGCGGGAGCTGGGTATGAGCAGTTCTTC. Amino acid sequence: CAWRLAGAGYEQFF. The V call is TRBV30, the J call TRBJ2-1; 10 nucleotides match TRBD2. V shed 3 bases and J 8 bases; nucleotides not matched to a gene: 7. The CDR3 contains 14 residues. CDR1 GTSNPN and CDR2 SVGIG come from the germline V gene (reference sequence).

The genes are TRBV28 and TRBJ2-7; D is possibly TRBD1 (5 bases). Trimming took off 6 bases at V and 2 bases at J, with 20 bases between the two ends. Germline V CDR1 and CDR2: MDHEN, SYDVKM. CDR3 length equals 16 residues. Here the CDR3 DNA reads TGTGCCAGCAGCAGACCGGCAGGGCCTACTCCCTACGAGCAGTACTTC. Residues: CASSRPAGPTPYEQYF.

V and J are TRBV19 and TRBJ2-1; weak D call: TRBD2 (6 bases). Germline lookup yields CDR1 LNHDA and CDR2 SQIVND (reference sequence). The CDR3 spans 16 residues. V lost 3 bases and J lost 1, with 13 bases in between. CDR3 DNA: TGTGCCAGTAGTATCGGGTCGGGGACTTCCTACAATGAGCAGTTCTTC. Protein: CASSIGSGTSYNEQFF.

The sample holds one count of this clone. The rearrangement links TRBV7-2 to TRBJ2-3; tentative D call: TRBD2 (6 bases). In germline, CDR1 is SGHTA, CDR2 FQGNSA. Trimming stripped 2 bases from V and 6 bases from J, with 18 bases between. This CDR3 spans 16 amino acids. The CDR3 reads CASSLTSSTSFDTQYF. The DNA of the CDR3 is TGTGCCAGCAGCTTAACCAGTTCTACTAGCTTCGATACGCAGTATTTT.

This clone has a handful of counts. CDR3 nucleotide sequence: TGTGCCACCAGTGACCGGACAGGGGGGACCAAAAACATTCAGTACTTC. It is translated as CATSDRTGGTKNIQYF. The chain recombines TRBV24-1 with TRBJ2-4, with 10 nucleotides matching TRBD1. J was trimmed by 2 bases and V by 4 bases; bases with no gene match: 4. Germline V gene sequence: CDR1 KGHDR, CDR2 SFDVKD. The CDR3 spans 16 residues.

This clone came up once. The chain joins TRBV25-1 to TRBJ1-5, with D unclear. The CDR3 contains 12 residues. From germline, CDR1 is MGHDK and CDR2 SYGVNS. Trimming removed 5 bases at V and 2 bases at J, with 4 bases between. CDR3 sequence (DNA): TGTGCCAGCAGTTGGCGCAATCAGCCCCAGCATTTT. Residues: CASSWRNQPQHF.

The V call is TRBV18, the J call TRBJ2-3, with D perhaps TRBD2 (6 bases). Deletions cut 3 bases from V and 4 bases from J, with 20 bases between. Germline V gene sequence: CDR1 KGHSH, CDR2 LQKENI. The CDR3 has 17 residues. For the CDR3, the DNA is TGTGCCAGCTCACCCCCTTTTGGAGGGGATTCTTCAGATACGCAGTATTTT. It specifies CASSPPFGGDSSDTQYF.

The CDR3 loop is CASSRGEGWSGNTIYF. The CDR3 DNA is TGTGCCAGCAGCCGAGGGGAGGGTTGGTCTGGAAACACCATATATTTT. The rearrangement links TRBV9 to TRBJ1-3, with D possibly being TRBD1 (5 bases). CDR1 is SGDLS, CDR2 YYNGEE, per germline. V lost 4 bases and J lost 1, with 15 bases in between. This CDR3 is built from 16 residues.

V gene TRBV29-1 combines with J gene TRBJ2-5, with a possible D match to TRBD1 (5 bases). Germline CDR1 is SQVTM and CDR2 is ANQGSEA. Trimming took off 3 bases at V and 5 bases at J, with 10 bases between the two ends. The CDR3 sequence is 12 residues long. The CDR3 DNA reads TGCAGCGTTGACCAGGGCCGGGAGACCCAGTACTTC. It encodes CSVDQGRETQYF.

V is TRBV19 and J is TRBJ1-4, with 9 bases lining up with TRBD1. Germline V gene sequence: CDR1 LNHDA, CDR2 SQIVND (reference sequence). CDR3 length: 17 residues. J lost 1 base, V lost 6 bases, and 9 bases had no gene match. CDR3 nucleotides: TGTGCCAGTAGCCCTATTCCGGGACAGGGAACTAATGAAAAACTGTTTTTT. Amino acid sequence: CASSPIPGQGTNEKLFF.

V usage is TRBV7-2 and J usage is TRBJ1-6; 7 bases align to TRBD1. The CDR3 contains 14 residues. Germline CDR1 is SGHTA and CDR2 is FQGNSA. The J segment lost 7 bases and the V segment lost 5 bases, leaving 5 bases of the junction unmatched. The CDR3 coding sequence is TGTGCCAGCAGCCCAGGGACAGCAAATTCACCCCTCCACTTT. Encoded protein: CASSPGTANSPLHF. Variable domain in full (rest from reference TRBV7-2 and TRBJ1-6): GAGVSQSPSNKVTEKGKDVELRCDPISGHTALYWYRQSLGQGLEFLIYFQGNSAPDKSGLPSDRFSAERTGGSVSTLTIQRTQQEDSAVYLCASSPGTANSPLHFGNGTRLTVT.

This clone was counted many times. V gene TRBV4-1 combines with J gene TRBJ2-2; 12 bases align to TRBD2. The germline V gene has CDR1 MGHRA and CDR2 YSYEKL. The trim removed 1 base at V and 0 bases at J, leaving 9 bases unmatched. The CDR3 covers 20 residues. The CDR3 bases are TGCGCCAGCAGCCAAGTCTCGCTAGCGGGAGGGTTCGCGAACACCGGGGAGCTGTTTTTT. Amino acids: CASSQVSLAGGFANTGELFF.

As DNA, the CDR3 is TGTGCCAGCAGTAAATCGGACACCGGGGAGCTGTTTTTT. This encodes CASSKSDTGELFF. The gene calls are TRBV6-5 and TRBJ2-2; no reliable D call. With 5 bases removed from V and 3 bases from J, the gap between germline ends came to 7 bases. The germline V gene encodes CDR1 MNHEY and CDR2 SVGAGI. The CDR3 loop spans 13 amino acids.

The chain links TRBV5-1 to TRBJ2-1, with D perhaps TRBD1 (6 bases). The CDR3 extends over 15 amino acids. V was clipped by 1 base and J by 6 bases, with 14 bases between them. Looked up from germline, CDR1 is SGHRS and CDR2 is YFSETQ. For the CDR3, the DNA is TGCGCCAGCAGCTTGTTTCCAGGGGCCAGCAATGAGCAGTTCTTC. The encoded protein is CASSLFPGASNEQFF.

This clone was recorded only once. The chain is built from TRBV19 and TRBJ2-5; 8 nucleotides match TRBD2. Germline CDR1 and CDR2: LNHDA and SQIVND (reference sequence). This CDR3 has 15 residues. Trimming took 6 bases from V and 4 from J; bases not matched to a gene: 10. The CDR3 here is CASRPTGLVGETQYF. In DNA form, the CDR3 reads TGTGCCAGTAGGCCCACGGGACTAGTAGGAGAGACCCAGTACTTC.

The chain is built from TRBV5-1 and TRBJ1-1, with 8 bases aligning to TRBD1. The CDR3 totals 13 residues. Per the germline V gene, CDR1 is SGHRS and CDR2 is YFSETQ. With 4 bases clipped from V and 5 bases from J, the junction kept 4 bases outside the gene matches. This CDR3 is CASSDRGRTEAFF. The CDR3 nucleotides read TGCGCCAGCAGCGACAGGGGTCGAACTGAAGCTTTCTTT.

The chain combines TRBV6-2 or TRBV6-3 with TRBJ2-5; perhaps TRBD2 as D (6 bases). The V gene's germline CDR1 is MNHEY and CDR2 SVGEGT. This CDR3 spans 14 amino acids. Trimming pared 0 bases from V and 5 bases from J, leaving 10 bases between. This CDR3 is CASSYSIGGETQYF. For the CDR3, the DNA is TGTGCCAGCAGTTACTCCATTGGGGGGGAGACCCAGTACTTC.